These 26 T cell receptor beta chains originate from one sample sequenced in a study of shared clonotypes between healthy human individuals. Using immunoSEQ multiplex PCR, the repertoire was profiled, and TCRdb retains in-frame clones only, with some absent. The table shows about 1.1 million clones, with roughly 80% occurring only once. Sequenced sample: memory CD4+ T cells from PBMCs. Subset described: CD45RA-negative fraction. These receptors originate from a young man in good health. Some clones in this sample may be carry-over from other donors' samples.

The chain recombines TRBV30 with TRBJ2-5; no definite D call. Germline V CDR1 and CDR2: GTSNPN, SVGIG (reference sequence). Between the trimmed V and J ends, which lost 0 bases and 4 bases, there was a span of 12 bases. There are 14 residues in the CDR3. CDR3 bases: TGTGCCTGGAGTGTTCCGTGGATGGGAGAGACCCAGTACTTC. It codes for CAWSVPWMGETQYF.

The genes are TRBV10-2 and TRBJ2-6; 7 positions agree with TRBD1. The CDR3 runs to 17 residues. Trimming cost V 7 bases and J 0 bases; bases outside gene matches: 9. Germline V gene sequence: CDR1 WSHSY, CDR2 SAAADI. The CDR3 region is CASKTRTGYSGANVLTF. CDR3 nucleotide sequence: TGCGCCAGCAAGACAAGGACAGGCTACTCTGGGGCCAACGTCCTGACTTTC.

The chain recombines TRBV30 with TRBJ1-1; no definite D call. V was pared by 5 bases and J by 0 bases, with 13 bases between. Germline CDR1 and CDR2: GTSNPN and SVGIG (reference sequence). This CDR3 is 14 amino acids long. CDR3 in amino acids: CAWALRRLNTEAFF. In DNA form, the CDR3 reads TGTGCCTGGGCTCTGCGACGGCTGAACACTGAAGCTTTCTTT.

The table lists this clone with a few counts. The chain employs TRBV7-6 and TRBJ2-1, with D hard to call. V lost 5 bases to trimming and J lost 9 bases, with 14 bases between them. The CDR3 runs 13 residues. CDR1 and CDR2 from the germline V gene are SGHVS and FNYEAQ. In DNA, the CDR3 is TGTGCCAGCAGCCAGACCTCAAGCCGTGAGCAGTTCTTC. Amino acids: CASSQTSSREQFF.

This rearrangement joins TRBV14 to TRBJ2-7; no definite D call. The CDR3 length is 16 residues. The ends were cut back, 1 base at V and 4 bases at J, with 17 bases in the middle. Germline V gene lookup returns CDR1 SGHDN and CDR2 FVKESK. This CDR3 is CASSQGLGFLGYEQYF. In DNA, the CDR3 is TGTGCCAGCAGCCAAGGGCTGGGATTCTTGGGGTACGAGCAGTACTTC.

The chain links TRBV7-3 to TRBJ2-5; 10 bases are shared with TRBD1. After removal of 5 bases from V and 3 bases from J, the junction contained 3 bases not matched to a gene. Germline CDR1 and CDR2: SGHTA and FQGTGA. There are 14 residues in the CDR3. The DNA for the CDR3 is TGTGCCAGCAGCCTGGGACAGGGGAAAGAGACCCAGTACTTC. Its translation: CASSLGQGKETQYF.

The chain couples TRBV12-5 to TRBJ2-7, with D hard to call. The CDR3 spans 15 residues. The V gene lost 5 bases and the J gene lost 1 base, with 15 bases spanning the gap. Germline V gene sequence: CDR1 LGHNT, CDR2 FRNRAP. The CDR3 region has the DNA TGTGCTAGTGGTCCCCGGCCTACCTCATCCTACGAGCAGTACTTC. Translation: CASGPRPTSSYEQYF.

The chain joins TRBV19 to TRBJ2-1, with 9 bases matching TRBD1. The CDR3 is 17 residues long. Germline V gene sequence: CDR1 LNHDA, CDR2 SQIVND (reference sequence). V dropped 0 bases and J dropped 6; count of bases not matched to a gene: 9. The CDR3 nucleotides are TGTGCCAGTAGTATAGAAATAGGGACAGGGATTCGCAATGAGCAGTTCTTC. Encoded protein: CASSIEIGTGIRNEQFF.

This clone was recorded at least ten times. This CDR3 is CASSLDRLRSAQGGYTF. The DNA for the CDR3 is TGTGCCAGCAGCTTGGACCGGCTGCGCTCAGCCCAAGGGGGCTACACCTTC. The chain couples TRBV5-4 to TRBJ1-2; no clear D gene. CDR3 size: 17 residues. The V end was cut by 0 bases, the J end by 8 bases, with 23 bases between. Germline CDR1 and CDR2: SGHNT and YYREEE (reference sequence).

The V and J genes are TRBV14 and TRBJ1-3, with D perhaps matching TRBD1 (5 bases). This CDR3 region has 15 residues. V was pared by 3 bases and J by 1 base, with 10 bases between. From germline, CDR1 is SGHDN and CDR2 FVKESK. The CDR3 is CASSHAWGSGNTIYF. The CDR3 DNA reads as TGTGCCAGCAGCCACGCGTGGGGGTCTGGAAACACCATATATTTT.

The gene calls are TRBV7-8 and TRBJ1-5; D not resolved. Germline values: CDR1 SGHVS, CDR2 FQNEAQ. V was clipped by 1 base and J by 3 bases, with 10 bases between them. The CDR3 extends over 15 amino acids. The CDR3 DNA is TGTGCCAGCAGCTTAGAGACAAGCTTCAATCAGCCCCAGCATTTT. This encodes CASSLETSFNQPQHF.

The chain employs TRBV10-2 and TRBJ2-7, with D possibly being TRBD2 (5 bases). Trimming took off 4 bases at V and 4 bases at J, with 14 bases between the two ends. The CDR3 has 14 residues. CDR1 and CDR2 (germline): WSHSY, SAAADI. CDR3 nucleotide sequence: TGCGCCAGCAGTGTCGGGAACAAAGGGTACGAGCAGTACTTC. Translation gives CASSVGNKGYEQYF.

V usage is TRBV7-3 and J usage is TRBJ2-5; 7 bases align to TRBD1. The germline V gene has CDR1 SGHTA and CDR2 FQGTGA. Trimming took 4 bases from V and 5 from J; bases not matched to a gene: 7. This CDR3 comprises 14 residues. The DNA of the CDR3 is TGTGCCAGCAGCTCACAGGGGAACGGGGAGACCCAGTACTTC. Translated, it gives CASSSQGNGETQYF.

The chain recombines TRBV28 with TRBJ1-1; D is uncertain. The CDR3 spans 13 residues. Germline-derived CDR1 and CDR2 are MDHEN and SYDVKM. Trimming took 5 bases from V and 6 from J, leaving 13 bases between them. CDR3 region: CASSARNSAEAFF. CDR3 nucleotides: TGTGCCAGCAGTGCCAGAAATTCGGCTGAAGCTTTCTTT.

To note about this clone: The same CDR3 also results from other DNA sequences found in this sample. CDR3 loop: CSVGDRDYGYTF. The CDR3 DNA is TGCAGCGTAGGAGACAGGGACTATGGCTACACCTTC. This rearrangement joins TRBV29-1 to TRBJ1-2; 7 bases line up with TRBD1. Germline-derived CDR1 and CDR2 are SQVTM and ANQGSEA. There are 12 residues in the CDR3. V gave up 6 bases and J gave up 3 bases; unmatched junction bases: 4.

Concerning this clone: The sample carries other DNA sequences with the same CDR3. This rearrangement joins TRBV12-5 to TRBJ2-5; D not certain. The CDR3 is 12 amino acids. From germline, CDR1 is LGHNT and CDR2 FRNRAP. The V and J ends lost 2 bases and 4 bases respectively, with 5 bases between them. CDR3 coding DNA: TGTGCTAGTGGTTTGACGGGAGAGACCCAGTACTTC. Amino acid sequence: CASGLTGETQYF.

The V call is TRBV25-1, the J call TRBJ2-1, with D perhaps being TRBD1 or TRBD2 (5 bases each). The CDR3 is made up of 12 amino acids. Trimming took 6 bases from V and 9 from J, leaving 12 bases between them. Germline V lookup: CDR1 MGHDK, CDR2 SYGVNS. CDR3 coding DNA: TGTGCCAGCAGCGGGGCAGTTGGTGAGCAGTTCTTC. This codes for CASSGAVGEQFF.

The gene calls are TRBV28 and TRBJ1-2; D uncertain. There are 17 residues in the CDR3. Per the germline V gene, CDR1 is MDHEN and CDR2 is SYDVKM. The V gene lost 5 bases and the J gene lost 1 base, with 20 bases spanning the gap. This chain's CDR3 is CASSGPPAGGINYGYTF. CDR3 sequence (DNA): TGTGCCAGCAGTGGGCCCCCGGCGGGAGGGATTAACTATGGCTACACCTTC.

The chain links TRBV28 to TRBJ2-7; unclear D gene. The CDR3 extends over 13 amino acids. Trimming removed 1 base from V and 5 bases from J, with 9 bases in between. Germline-derived CDR1 and CDR2 are MDHEN and SYDVKM. The CDR3 sequence: CASSLLTRDEQYF. CDR3 nucleotides: TGTGCCAGCAGTTTATTGACTCGCGACGAGCAGTACTTC.

This chain uses TRBV18 with TRBJ1-2; TRBD1 aligns across 7 bases. Per the germline V gene, CDR1 is KGHSH and CDR2 is LQKENI. CDR3 length: 16 amino acids. Trimming at V came to 1 base and at J to 1 base, leaving 6 bases not matched to a gene. CDR3 protein: CASSPQSGTVNYGYTF. The CDR3 nucleotides are TGTGCCAGCTCACCACAATCTGGGACAGTTAACTATGGCTACACCTTC.

This clone was observed once. The rearrangement uses TRBV9 and TRBJ2-1, with 7 nucleotides matching TRBD2. The germline V gene encodes CDR1 SGDLS and CDR2 YYNGEE. This CDR3 has 13 residues. V shed 5 bases, J shed 5 bases, and the junction held 4 bases outside the gene matches. DNA of the CDR3: TGTGCCAGCAGTGCCGGGACTAACAATGAGCAGTTCTTC. Translating gives CASSAGTNNEQFF.

In the case of this clone: The same CDR3 arises from other DNA sequences in this sample as well. The chain is built from TRBV5-1 and TRBJ1-3, with D hard to call. CDR1 and CDR2 from the germline V gene are SGHRS and YFSETQ. The CDR3 loop spans 15 amino acids. The V end was cut by 0 bases, the J end by 0 bases, with 7 bases between. The DNA for the CDR3 is TGCGCCAGCAGCTTGGGTTCTCCCTCTGGAAACACCATATATTTT. As protein: CASSLGSPSGNTIYF.

This chain links TRBV4-3 with TRBJ2-3, with D tentatively TRBD2 (6 bases). The CDR3 runs to 16 residues. The germline gives CDR1 LGHNA, CDR2 YSLEER. V was clipped by 1 base and J by 0 bases, with 11 bases between them. In DNA form, the CDR3 reads TGCGCCAGCAGCCAAGGGTCGGGAGCCAGCACAGATACGCAGTATTTT. Its protein is CASSQGSGASTDTQYF.

About this clone: This CDR3 is also generated by other DNA sequences in the sample. The V call is TRBV5-1, the J call TRBJ2-5; possibly TRBD2 for D (5 bases). CDR3 length: 14 amino acids. Between the trimmed V and J ends, which lost 0 bases and 4 bases, there was a span of 10 bases. Germline V gene data show CDR1 as SGHRS and CDR2 as YFSETQ. The CDR3 coding sequence is TGCGCCAGCAGCTTGGACCGAGGGTCAGAGACCCAGTACTTC. The encoded protein is CASSLDRGSETQYF.

The CDR3 DNA sequence: TGTGCCAGCAGCTTCTCGGAAACCTCTGGAAACACCATATATTTT. Its translation: CASSFSETSGNTIYF. The chain has TRBV7-9 and TRBJ1-3, with unresolved D. CDR3 length: 15 amino acids. Germline V gene lookup returns CDR1 SEHNR and CDR2 FQNEAQ (reference sequence). The ends were cut back, 3 bases at V and 0 bases at J, with 9 bases in the middle.

This clone was seen only once. This chain uses TRBV2 with TRBJ2-3; 10 bases match TRBD1. The V and J ends lost 6 bases and 5 bases, in that order; junction bases with no gene match: 8. Germline CDR1 is SNHLY and CDR2 is FYNNEI. The CDR3 runs 15 residues. CDR3 sequence reads: CASRKDRGVKDTQYF. For the CDR3, the DNA is TGTGCCAGCAGGAAGGACAGGGGGGTAAAAGATACGCAGTATTTT. The entire variable domain, with the rest obtained from reference TRBV2 and TRBJ2-3, is as follows: EPEVTQTPSHQVTQMGQEVILRCVPISNHLYFYWYRQILGQKVEFLVSFYNNEISEKSEIFDDQFSVERPDGSNFTLKIRSTKLEDSAMYFCASRKDRGVKDTQYFGPGTRLTVL.